This TCR beta chain appears in the sequencing data of a study of shared clonotypes between healthy human individuals. In the study overall: The donor pool was made up of a couple of women and three men aged 18 to 49.

As to this clone: Its antigen is undetermined.

All donors were healthy HIV-negative adults lacking recent acute infections or vaccinations. Points from the study as a whole: Generation probability values for non-shared clonotypes were lower than those for clonotypes shared by all four donors. Tissues were not sampled, only blood, and their repertoires likely differ.

TCRdb's copy holds only in-frame clones and misses some; the assay was immunoSEQ multiplex PCR. The sample comprises roughly 2 million clones, roughly 95% of which are singletons, and 0.13% rests with the top ten. CDR3 length equals 12 residues. Germline V CDR1 and CDR2: SGHAT, FQNNGV. Trimming removed 5 bases from V and 11 bases from J, with 14 bases in between. This chain connects TRBV11-2 to TRBJ2-3; D not certain. Sequencing used naive CD4+ T cells sorted from blood. Subset denoted: CD45RA+ positively selected. The TCR sequence derives from a young man in good health. CDR3 sequence reads: CASSPGPWRQYF. CDR3 in DNA: TGTGCCAGCAGCCCCGGACCTTGGAGGCAGTATTTT.